The following is a T cell receptor (beta chain) sequence with its context. Profiling relied on immunoSEQ multiplex PCR, and the TCRdb table lists in-frame clones only, not all of them. In the table there are roughly 180,000 clones, roughly 92% of which are singletons. The sample belongs to a study of T cell responses to AZD1222 COVID-19 vaccine. Germline V gene data show CDR1 as SGHRS and CDR2 as YFSETQ. Deletions cut 4 bases from V and 1 base from J, with 14 bases between. The CDR3 length is 15 residues. The starting material was peripheral blood, obtained 28 days after the second AZD1222 dose. The chain is built from TRBV5-1 and TRBJ1-1; D is possibly TRBD1 (5 bases). The receptor was isolated from an adult who received the AZD1222 COVID-19 vaccine. This CDR3 is CASSRRLGENTEAFF. The DNA of the CDR3 is TGCGCCAGCAGCAGGCGTCTAGGGGAGAACACTGAAGCTTTCTTT.